Presented here are 27 T cell receptor beta chains from one specimen sequenced in a study of blood T cell repertoires in COVID-19 (dated by TCRdb to 2018 to 2021). Libraries were built with the immunoSEQ multiplex PCR assay. Entries here come from immuneACCESS through TCRdb and include only in-frame sequences with V and J called. Some clones fail to appear in such tables; in the studies checked, an unresolved V gene covers under half of the shortfall, and the cause of the remainder is unknown. Present in this sample are some 170,000 clones, around 83% of which were seen just once. Roughly 6% of the sample goes to the ten largest clones. The specimen sequenced was PBMCs or T cells enriched from blood (not recorded which). These receptors were taken from a man in his forties who had recovered from COVID-19.

The CDR3 sequence: CASSLASNTGELFF. The CDR3 DNA is TGTGCCAGCAGCTTAGCATCGAACACCGGGGAGCTGTTTTTT. The chain combines TRBV5-6 with TRBJ2-2; no reliable D call. The CDR3 totals 14 residues. The germline gives CDR1 SGHDT, CDR2 YYEEEE. The V gene lost 2 bases and the J gene lost 0 bases, with 5 bases spanning the gap.

The V call is TRBV3-1 (or the pseudogene TRBV3-2), the J call TRBJ1-5, with TRBD1 as a possible D gene (6 bases). The CDR3 contains 15 residues. Trimming pared 8 bases from V and 0 bases from J, leaving 14 bases between. Per the germline V gene, CDR1 is LGHDT and CDR2 is YNNKEL (reference sequence). The CDR3 nucleotides read TGTGCCAGCCGACAGGCTCTCTATAGCAATCAGCCCCAGCATTTT. Translating gives CASRQALYSNQPQHF.

The rearrangement joins TRBV5-1 to TRBJ1-2; the D gene is possibly TRBD1 (6 bases). Trimming pared 3 bases from V and 3 bases from J, leaving 15 bases between. CDR3 size: 15 residues. Germline assignment: CDR1 SGHRS and CDR2 YFSETQ. CDR3 DNA sequence: TGCGCCAGCAGCTGGGACCCAGGGGCAGACTATGGCTACACCTTC. Its protein is CASSWDPGADYGYTF.

The chain couples TRBV7-9 to TRBJ1-6, with a possible D match to TRBD1 (6 bases). The V end was cut by 3 bases, the J end by 8 bases, with 14 bases between. The CDR3 is 15 amino acids. Germline CDR1 SEHNR, CDR2 FQNEAQ (reference sequence). DNA of the CDR3: TGTGCCAGCAGCTTGGGGGCGGTAGAGGATTCACCCCTCCACTTT. This codes for CASSLGAVEDSPLHF.

V is TRBV28 and J is TRBJ2-2; 9 bases are a match to TRBD1. Germline assignment: CDR1 MDHEN and CDR2 SYDVKM. This CDR3 contains 15 residues. V dropped 7 bases and J dropped 3; count of bases not matched to a gene: 6. The CDR3 nucleotides are TGTGCCAGCACTCTACAGGGGGCGGACACCGGGGAGCTGTTTTTT. It encodes CASTLQGADTGELFF.

The chain joins TRBV27 to TRBJ2-3; D uncertain. Germline values: CDR1 MNHEY, CDR2 SMNVEV (reference sequence). The CDR3 totals 15 residues. The V end lost 4 bases, the J end lost 2 bases, and 13 bases lay between the germline ends. The CDR3 region is CASSYGSAFTDTQYF. The CDR3 region has the DNA TGTGCCAGCAGTTACGGCAGCGCTTTCACAGATACGCAGTATTTT.

V usage is TRBV29-1 and J usage is TRBJ1-1, with 10 bases that match TRBD1. The J segment lost 10 bases and the V segment lost 6 bases, leaving 8 bases of the junction unmatched. Germline V lookup: CDR1 SQVTM, CDR2 ANQGSEA. The CDR3 has 12 amino acids. Here the CDR3 DNA reads TGCAGCGTAAAGACAGGGGGCGCGGCAGCTTTCTTT. Amino acid sequence: CSVKTGGAAAFF.

V gene TRBV19 combines with J gene TRBJ1-3; no clear D gene. V gave up 5 bases and J gave up 4 bases, with 18 bases separating them. CDR3 length: 16 residues. Germline assignment: CDR1 LNHDA and CDR2 SQIVND (reference sequence). CDR3 region: CASSPPGLNSGNTIYF. The CDR3 DNA reads as TGTGCCAGTAGTCCCCCGGGGTTAAACTCCGGAAACACCATATATTTT.

This chain joins TRBV2 and TRBJ2-1; D not certain. Deletions cut 8 bases from V and 6 bases from J, with 8 bases between. This CDR3 is 11 amino acids long. CDR1 and CDR2 (germline): SNHLY, FYNNEI. The CDR3 coding sequence is TGTGCCAGCGAACAGCTCAATGAGCAGTTCTTC. This gives the protein CASEQLNEQFF. Supplemented by reference TRBV2 and TRBJ2-1, the full variable domain reads EPEVTQTPSHQVTQMGQEVILRCVPISNHLYFYWYRQILGQKVEFLVSFYNNEISEKSEIFDDQFSVERPDGSNFTLKIRSTKLEDSAMYFCASEQLNEQFFGPGTRLTVL.

This chain uses TRBV6-2 or TRBV6-3 with TRBJ2-3; tentative D call: TRBD2 (5 bases). The CDR3 runs 15 residues. Per germline, CDR1 MNHEY and CDR2 SVGEGT. The V end lost 4 bases, the J end lost 2 bases, and 13 bases lay between the germline ends. CDR3 amino acids: CASSWISGFTDTQYF. The CDR3 nucleotides read TGTGCCAGCAGTTGGATAAGCGGCTTCACAGATACGCAGTATTTT.

As concerns this clone: At the DNA level, this CDR3 is encoded by other sequences in the same sample as well. The chain carries TRBV9 and TRBJ2-2, with D uncertain. With 0 bases removed from V and 7 bases from J, the gap between germline ends came to 4 bases. Germline assignment: CDR1 SGDLS and CDR2 YYNGEE. CDR3 size: 12 residues. This chain's CDR3 is CASSVAFGELFF. CDR3 bases: TGTGCCAGCAGCGTAGCCTTCGGGGAGCTGTTTTTT.

This clone was detected once. The chain recombines TRBV27 with TRBJ2-2, with D uncertain. This CDR3 comprises 13 residues. The V gene's germline CDR1 is MNHEY and CDR2 SMNVEV (reference sequence). Trimming left V 2 bases short and J 3 bases short, with 4 bases between. CDR3 sequence: CASSLDYTGELFF. Here the CDR3 DNA reads TGTGCCAGCAGTTTAGACTACACCGGGGAGCTGTTTTTT.

V and J are TRBV9 and TRBJ1-6; a weak D match, TRBD1 (5 bases). Germline V CDR1 and CDR2: SGDLS, YYNGEE. There are 15 residues in the CDR3. V lost 2 bases to trimming and J lost 8 bases, with 14 bases between them. CDR3 region: CASSVTGTRDSPLHF. Written as DNA, the CDR3 is TGTGCCAGCAGCGTTACCGGGACTCGAGATTCACCCCTCCACTTT. Filled out from reference TRBV9 and TRBJ1-6, the complete variable domain reads DSGVTQTPKHLITATGQRVTLRCSPRSGDLSVYWYQQSLDQGLQFLIQYYNGEERAKGNILERFSAQQFPDLHSELNLSSLELGDSALYFCASSVTGTRDSPLHFGNGTRLTVT.

The V call is TRBV30, the J call TRBJ2-7, with a possible D match to TRBD1 (5 bases). V shed 0 bases and J shed 6 bases, with 12 bases lying between them. Germline V gene data show CDR1 as GTSNPN and CDR2 as SVGIG (reference sequence). The CDR3 has 13 amino acids. The DNA for the CDR3 is TGTGCCTGGAGTGTTCAGGGTCCGGGCGAGCAGTACTTC. It is translated as CAWSVQGPGEQYF.

This rearrangement joins TRBV20-1 to TRBJ2-1; the D is unclear. Germline V gives CDR1 DFQATT, CDR2 SNEGSKA (reference sequence). The length of the CDR3 is 11 residues. Trimming stripped 6 bases from V and 8 bases from J, with 11 bases between. The CDR3 region has the DNA TGCAGTGCCGTTGACTGGGATGAGCAGTTCTTC. This gives the protein CSAVDWDEQFF.

The chain has TRBV6-1 and TRBJ1-5, with D hard to call. Germline V gene data show CDR1 as MNHNS and CDR2 as SASEGT. CDR3 length equals 14 residues. V was shortened by 2 bases and J by 0 bases, with 5 bases between the two germline ends. The CDR3 loop reads CASSESVSNQPQHF. For the CDR3, the DNA is TGTGCCAGCAGTGAATCCGTTAGCAATCAGCCCCAGCATTTT.

Written as DNA, the CDR3 is TGCGCCAGCAGCTTGTTTAGGCAGGGGGCCACCACGTGGAACACTGAAGCTTTCTTT. Translating it yields CASSLFRQGATTWNTEAFF. This chain connects TRBV5-1 to TRBJ1-1, with 8 bases identical to TRBD1. The germline CDR1 and CDR2 sequences are SGHRS and YFSETQ. This CDR3 has 19 amino acids. V was pared by 1 base and J by 1 base, with 15 bases of the junction left unmatched.

The genes are TRBV28 and TRBJ2-1; 8 bases agree with TRBD1. Losses at the gene ends were 3 bases for V and 7 bases for J; bases not matched to a gene: 11. This CDR3 is built from 16 residues. Germline V gene data show CDR1 as MDHEN and CDR2 as SYDVKM. The CDR3 protein is CASSFPSGGLRNEQFF. The CDR3 nucleotides are TGTGCCAGCAGTTTCCCGTCAGGGGGCCTTCGGAATGAGCAGTTCTTC.

This chain joins TRBV7-6 and TRBJ1-6, with D possibly matching TRBD1 (6 bases). This CDR3 region has 16 residues. V was trimmed by 1 base and J by 11 bases, leaving 18 bases between them. The germline V gene encodes CDR1 SGHVS and CDR2 FNYEAQ. In DNA form, the CDR3 reads TGTGCCAGCAGCTTAGGACACTCGGACAGCTTGACACCCCTCCACTTT. This codes for CASSLGHSDSLTPLHF.

V and J are TRBV10-2 and TRBJ2-5; 9 bases align to TRBD2. The CDR3 is 15 residues long. Looked up from germline, CDR1 is WSHSY and CDR2 is SAAADI. Germline trimming cut 4 bases from V and 6 bases from J; bases unmatched to any gene: 9. CDR3 nucleotide sequence: TGCGCCAGCAGTGCCCCAGCGGGGGGTAGGAAGACCCAGTACTTC. It encodes CASSAPAGGRKTQYF.

The rearrangement joins TRBV2 to TRBJ1-1, with 7 bases identical to TRBD1. The germline V gene has CDR1 SNHLY and CDR2 FYNNEI. Trimming cost V 6 bases and J 3 bases; bases outside gene matches: 4. The CDR3 covers 13 residues. CDR3 region: CASSQGVDTEAFF. The CDR3 nucleotides are TGTGCCAGCAGCCAGGGGGTGGACACTGAAGCTTTCTTT. Combining the CDR3 with reference TRBV2 and TRBJ1-1 gives the whole variable domain EPEVTQTPSHQVTQMGQEVILRCVPISNHLYFYWYRQILGQKVEFLVSFYNNEISEKSEIFDDQFSVERPDGSNFTLKIRSTKLEDSAMYFCASSQGVDTEAFFGQGTRLTVV.

V usage is TRBV18 and J usage is TRBJ1-4; no definite D call. CDR1 KGHSH and CDR2 LQKENI come from the germline V gene. Trimming shortened V by 6 bases and J by 4 bases, and 9 bases separated the two germline ends. This CDR3 contains 13 residues. The CDR3 reads CASSVGVNEKLFF. In DNA, the CDR3 is TGTGCCAGCTCGGTGGGCGTTAATGAAAAACTGTTTTTT.

This chain connects TRBV7-8 to TRBJ1-4; no firm D call. Trimming cost V 1 base and J 0 bases, with 3 bases left between them. The CDR3 is 14 amino acids. Per the germline V gene, CDR1 is SGHVS and CDR2 is FQNEAQ. The DNA of the CDR3 is TGTGCCAGCAGCTTAGGCGCAACTAATGAAAAACTGTTTTTT. Its translation is CASSLGATNEKLFF.

The rearrangement links TRBV5-5 to TRBJ2-7, with D uncertain. The CDR3 sequence is 14 residues long. Germline V gene lookup returns CDR1 SGHKS and CDR2 YYEKEE (reference sequence). Trimming shortened V by 4 bases and J by 5 bases, and 16 bases separated the two germline ends. CDR3 coding DNA: TGTGCCAGCAGCCTGGGTGGCAACCTGAACGAGCAGTACTTC. This encodes CASSLGGNLNEQYF.

The chain employs TRBV2 and TRBJ2-2; D might be TRBD1 (5 bases). The ends were cut back, 6 bases at V and 4 bases at J, with 12 bases in the middle. The CDR3 consists of 14 residues. CDR1 and CDR2 from the germline V gene are SNHLY and FYNNEI. Written as DNA, the CDR3 is TGTGCCAGCAGCCGAGCAGGGCGCACCGGGGAGCTGTTTTTT. It specifies CASSRAGRTGELFF.

The chain employs TRBV6-5 and TRBJ1-3; maybe TRBD1 (6 bases). The CDR3 consists of 15 residues. Germline V lookup: CDR1 MNHEY, CDR2 SVGAGI. The germline V and J ends were trimmed by 7 bases and 0 bases, with 13 bases remaining between them. CDR3 in amino acids: CASTKTGFSGNTIYF. CDR3 bases: TGTGCCAGCACCAAGACAGGTTTCTCTGGAAACACCATATATTTT.

The V call is TRBV19, the J call TRBJ1-5; TRBD1 is a possible D gene (6 bases). Per the germline V gene, CDR1 is LNHDA and CDR2 is SQIVND (reference sequence). The CDR3 consists of 15 residues. V was clipped by 7 bases and J by 3 bases, with 16 bases between them. The DNA of the CDR3 is TGTGCCAGTACTGCACAGGGCCCCCACAATCAGCCCCAGCATTTT. Protein: CASTAQGPHNQPQHF.